This entry lists 7 T cell receptor beta chains sequenced from one sample in a study of blood T cells in healthy people across ages. A J-beta primer mix and a sample-barcoded 5' primer were used in a second PCR of roughly 7 to 12 cycles. MiXCR, applied by TCRdb to the 5' RACE reads, yields one record per CDR3 protein. The sample has 450,000 to 700,000 distinct CDR3 sequences; roughly 28% are singletons. The sequencing input was blood. These receptors all come from a woman in her seventies in good health.

The sample holds a few counts of this clonotype. The gene calls are TRBV12-3 or TRBV12-4 and TRBJ2-1, with 11 nucleotides matching TRBD2. The CDR3 runs to 15 residues. Unmatched junction bases numbered 6, after V lost 2 bases and J lost 9 bases. CDR3 sequence: CASSLWPSGGIEQFF. CDR3 DNA sequence: TGTGCCAGCAGTTTATGGCCTAGCGGGGGGATTGAGCAGTTCTTC.

V gene TRBV12-3 or TRBV12-4 combines with J gene TRBJ1-4; a weak D match, TRBD1 (5 bases). This CDR3 comprises 15 residues. Trimming pared 6 bases from V and 8 bases from J, leaving 19 bases between. This chain's CDR3 is CASRTRGRVREKLFF. The DNA of the CDR3 is TGTGCCAGCAGAACCCGTGGCAGGGTTCGGGAAAAACTGTTTTTT.

The V call is TRBV29-1, the J call TRBJ2-5; 8 nucleotides agree with TRBD2. The DNA end lines up better with TRBJ2-7; the J call may be wrong. Germline CDR1 and CDR2: SQVTM and ANQGSEA. The CDR3 has 13 residues. The CDR3 DNA follows: TGCAGCGTTGAAATCGGCGGGGGGACCGAGCAGTACTTC. It yields the protein CSVEIGGGTEQYF.

The chain is built from TRBV7-9 and TRBJ2-5; D ambiguous. The CDR3 is 15 residues long. Germline lookup yields CDR1 SEHNR and CDR2 FQNEAQ (reference sequence). V gave up 4 bases and J gave up 4 bases, with 16 bases separating them. CDR3 bases: TGTGCCAGCAGCTCCGACCTAGGTTTCTTAGAGACCCAGTACTTC. This translates into CASSSDLGFLETQYF.

The V and J genes are TRBV6-6 and TRBJ2-7; possible D gene TRBD1, 6 bases. Germline V CDR1 and CDR2: MNHNY, SVGAGI (reference sequence). This CDR3 is built from 14 residues. The V end lost 5 bases, the J end lost 7 bases, and 18 bases lay between the germline ends. The CDR3 bases are TGTGCCAGCAGTGGGCCCACAGGGCACGGAGAGCAGTACTTC. Its protein product is CASSGPTGHGEQYF.

In its sample, this clonotype was seen a few times. The chain recombines TRBV7-2 with TRBJ1-2; 7 bases are shared with TRBD1. The germline V gene encodes CDR1 SGHTA and CDR2 FQGNSA. The CDR3 extends over 14 amino acids. V gave up 2 bases and J gave up 4 bases; unmatched junction bases: 4. The CDR3 sequence: CASSLSRDSYGYTF. The CDR3 region has the DNA TGTGCCAGCAGCTTATCCCGGGACAGCTATGGCTACACCTTC.

The chain has TRBV4-1 and TRBJ1-1, with a weak D call TRBD1 (6 bases). Trimming took off 1 base at V and 1 base at J, with 31 bases between the two ends. The germline gives CDR1 MGHRA, CDR2 YSYEKL. The CDR3 consists of 22 residues. DNA for the CDR3: TGCGCCAGCAGCCAAGCCCCCGGGGGCGAAACGACGGGCCACCCCACGAACACTGAAGCTTTCTTT. As protein: CASSQAPGGETTGHPTNTEAFF.